The following is a TCR beta chain sequence with its context. Its antigen is currently unknown. These data come from a study of radiation and T cells in renal cell carcinoma. Germline V gene lookup returns CDR1 SGDLS and CDR2 YYNGEE. V lost 0 bases and J lost 5, with 15 bases in between. The CDR3 sequence is 15 residues long. Stated time point: blood 4 weeks post-SBRT, at nephrectomy. Treatment denoted: 15 Gy SBRT to primary tumor, nephrectomy 4 weeks later. The tumor was a clear cell renal cell carcinoma. TCRdb's copy holds only in-frame clones and misses some; the assay was immunoSEQ multiplex PCR. The profile shows roughly 86,000 clones, around four fifths of them singletons. Study results and caveats: Top tumor clonotypes rose in blood 2 weeks post-radiation, then contracted.

J is TRBJ2-7 and V is TRBV9; tentative D call: TRBD2 (6 bases). Sequencing was performed on blood, taken from a patient whose treatment included radiotherapy and nephrectomy. This clonotype was sampled from a middle-aged man with renal cell carcinoma. In DNA form, the CDR3 reads TGTGCCAGCAGCGTAGGGCTAGCGTATAGTCACGAGCAGTACTTC. This encodes CASSVGLAYSHEQYF.